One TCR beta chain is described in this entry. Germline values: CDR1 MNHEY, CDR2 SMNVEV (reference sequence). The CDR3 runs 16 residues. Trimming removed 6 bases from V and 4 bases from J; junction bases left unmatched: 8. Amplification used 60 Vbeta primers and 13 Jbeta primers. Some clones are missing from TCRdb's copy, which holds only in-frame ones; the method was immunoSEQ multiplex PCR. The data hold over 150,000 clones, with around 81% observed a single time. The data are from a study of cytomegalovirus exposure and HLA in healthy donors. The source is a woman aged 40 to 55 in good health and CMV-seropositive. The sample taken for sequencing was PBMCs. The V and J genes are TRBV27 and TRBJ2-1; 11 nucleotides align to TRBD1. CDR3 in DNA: TGTGCCAGCAGCTCCAGGACAGGGGGCGCTTACAATGAGCAGTTCTTC. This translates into CASSSRTGGAYNEQFF.